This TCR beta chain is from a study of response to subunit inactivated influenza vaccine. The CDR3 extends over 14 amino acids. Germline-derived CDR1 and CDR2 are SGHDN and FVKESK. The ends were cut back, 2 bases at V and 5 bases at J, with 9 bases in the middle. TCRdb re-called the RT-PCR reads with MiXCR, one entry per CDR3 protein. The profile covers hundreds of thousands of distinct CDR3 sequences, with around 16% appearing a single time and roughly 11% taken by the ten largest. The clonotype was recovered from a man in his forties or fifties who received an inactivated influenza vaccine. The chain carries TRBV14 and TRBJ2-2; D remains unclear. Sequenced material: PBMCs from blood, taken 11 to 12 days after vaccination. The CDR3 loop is CASSQQAGTGELFF. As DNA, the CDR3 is TGTGCCAGCAGCCAACAGGCTGGGACCGGGGAGCTGTTTTTT.